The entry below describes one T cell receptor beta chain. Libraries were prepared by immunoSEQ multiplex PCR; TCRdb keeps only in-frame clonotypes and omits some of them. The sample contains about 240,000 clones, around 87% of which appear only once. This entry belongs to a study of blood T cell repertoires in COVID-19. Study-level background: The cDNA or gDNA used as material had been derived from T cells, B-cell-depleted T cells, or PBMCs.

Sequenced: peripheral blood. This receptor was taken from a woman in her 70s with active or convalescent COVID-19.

This CDR3 is CASSQGQGGREKLFF. The CDR3 DNA sequence: TGTGCCAGCAGCCAAGGACAGGGTGGGCGTGAAAAACTGTTTTTT. The chain combines TRBV3-1 (or the pseudogene TRBV3-2) with TRBJ1-4; 7 bases are shared with TRBD1. After removal of 1 base from V and 7 bases from J, the junction contained 6 bases not matched to a gene. There are 15 residues in the CDR3. Germline V gives CDR1 LGHDT, CDR2 YNNKEL (reference sequence).